Shown below are 5 T cell receptor beta chains from a single sample sequenced in a study of radiotherapy plus CTLA-4 blockade in lung cancer. The repertoire was sequenced with immunoSEQ multiplex PCR; TCRdb's copy has only in-frame clones and lacks some. The sample has roughly 24,000 clones, roughly 79% seen once; the top ten hold approximately 25%. The sample was peripheral blood, taken from a patient treated with radiotherapy plus ipilimumab. These receptors were collected from a human donor with non-small cell lung cancer that progressed on radiotherapy plus ipilimumab.

The V call is TRBV5-8, the J call TRBJ1-1; D remains unclear. Trimming took 2 bases from V and 1 from J, leaving 9 bases between them. This CDR3 has 14 amino acids. Germline V lookup: CDR1 SGHTS, CDR2 YDEGEE. This CDR3 reads CASSLLGRNTEAFF. The CDR3 DNA reads TGTGCCAGCAGCTTATTAGGCAGGAACACTGAAGCTTTCTTT.

The CDR3 DNA reads TGTGCCAGCACCCCGGGGCCCAATCAGCCCCAGCATTTT. Translation: CASTPGPNQPQHF. The rearrangement links TRBV7-2 to TRBJ1-5, with D possibly matching TRBD1 (5 bases). Germline V lookup: CDR1 SGHTA, CDR2 FQGNSA. This CDR3 region has 13 residues. Trimming stripped 7 bases from V and 3 bases from J, with 10 bases between.

CDR3 nucleotide sequence: TGTGCCTGGAGCCTTAACTATGAAAAACTGTTTTTT. It translates to CAWSLNYEKLFF. The chain joins TRBV30 to TRBJ1-4; D unclear. The CDR3 sequence is 12 residues long. The V end was cut by 3 bases, the J end by 6 bases, with 8 bases between. The germline V gene encodes CDR1 GTSNPN and CDR2 SVGIG (reference sequence).

In its sample, this clone was seen once. The rearrangement links TRBV11-3 to TRBJ2-7; D gene ambiguous. The CDR3 is 13 residues long. V lost 1 base and J lost 3, with 7 bases in between. CDR1 SGHNT and CDR2 YENEEA come from the germline V gene. CDR3 sequence reads: CASSLGPNYEQYF. CDR3 DNA: TGTGCCAGCAGCTTAGGTCCGAACTACGAGCAGTACTTC.

The V call is TRBV10-3, the J call TRBJ1-1; D is uncertain. Trimming took 3 bases from V and 0 from J, leaving 8 bases between them. This CDR3 region has 14 residues. CDR1 is ENHRY and CDR2 is SYGVKD in the germline V gene. The CDR3 DNA follows: TGTGCCATCAGTGATGTGGTCATGAACACTGAAGCTTTCTTT. Protein product: CAISDVVMNTEAFF.